Listed here are 16 T cell receptor beta chains from one sample, sequenced in a study of OX40 agonist ivuxolimab in advanced cancers. TCRdb's table, derived via immunoSEQ multiplex PCR, lists solely in-frame clones and lacks some. The sample has tens of thousands of clones; approximately 80% are singletons. The material was CD4+ or CD8+ T cells sorted from blood, obtained in a trial of the OX40 agonist ivuxolimab. These receptors originate from an adult with an advanced solid tumor such as melanoma, head and neck, liver or kidney cancer.

This sequence joins TRBV6-1 and TRBJ2-7, with 10 bases identical to TRBD1. CDR1 is MNHNS and CDR2 is SASEGT in the germline V gene. The ends lost 6 bases at V and 3 bases at J; junction bases unmatched: 2. CDR3 length: 13 amino acids. DNA for the CDR3: TGTGCCAGCAGGGGACAGGGGTTCTACGAGCAGTACTTC. It translates to CASRGQGFYEQYF.

This clone was seen a handful of times. The V call is TRBV5-1, the J call TRBJ2-1; the D gene is possibly TRBD2 (6 bases). CDR3 length: 15 amino acids. Deletions cut 5 bases from V and 0 bases from J, with 12 bases between. Germline lookup yields CDR1 SGHRS and CDR2 YFSETQ. CDR3 loop: CASRGGDSSYNEQFF. The DNA of the CDR3 is TGCGCCAGCAGAGGAGGGGATAGCTCCTACAATGAGCAGTTCTTC.

V gene TRBV7-2 combines with J gene TRBJ2-2, with TRBD1 matching 10 bases. Trimming removed 5 bases from V and 5 bases from J; junction bases left unmatched: 5. The CDR3 sequence is 15 residues long. Per the germline V gene, CDR1 is SGHTA and CDR2 is FQGNSA. CDR3 amino acids: CASSRGQGTTGELFF. DNA of the CDR3: TGTGCCAGCAGCCGGGGACAGGGGACTACCGGGGAGCTGTTTTTT.

In its sample, this clone was seen a few times. This chain joins TRBV27 and TRBJ1-4; D is perhaps TRBD1 (6 bases). V was trimmed by 6 bases and J by 7 bases, leaving 18 bases between them. This CDR3 has 15 amino acids. Germline lookup yields CDR1 MNHEY and CDR2 SMNVEV (reference sequence). As DNA, the CDR3 is TGTGCCAGCAGGGGTCGGGAGGGGGTTTTTGAAAAACTGTTTTTT. Its protein is CASRGREGVFEKLFF.

The gene calls are TRBV10-3 and TRBJ2-5; D uncertain. Trimming shortened V by 0 bases and J by 4 bases, and 12 bases separated the two germline ends. Germline loops: CDR1 ENHRY, CDR2 SYGVKD. The CDR3 covers 15 residues. The CDR3 nucleotides are TGTGCCATCAGTGAGTCAAGCGCAGGTCCAGAGACCCAGTACTTC. Translated, it gives CAISESSAGPETQYF.

The rearrangement links TRBV6-6 to TRBJ2-7; 7 bases agree with TRBD1. In germline, CDR1 is MNHNY, CDR2 SVGAGI (reference sequence). The CDR3 spans 16 residues. Losses at the gene ends were 0 bases for V and 2 bases for J; bases not matched to a gene: 7. CDR3 sequence: CASSYSKGQLTYEQYF. For the CDR3, the DNA is TGTGCCAGCAGTTACTCGAAGGGACAGCTAACCTACGAGCAGTACTTC.

The chain links TRBV6-6 to TRBJ2-7, with 7 bases matching TRBD1. The CDR3 extends over 13 amino acids. V lost 0 bases, J lost 6 bases, and 2 bases stayed unmatched. Germline V lookup: CDR1 MNHNY, CDR2 SVGAGI (reference sequence). CDR3 nucleotide sequence: TGTGCCAGCAGTTACTCGGCAGGGGGCGAGCAGTACTTC. Translation gives CASSYSAGGEQYF.

This chain connects TRBV7-2 to TRBJ2-5; possibly TRBD2 for D (5 bases). V gave up 5 bases and J gave up 4 bases, with 11 bases separating them. Germline CDR1 and CDR2: SGHTA and FQGNSA. This CDR3 comprises 13 residues. DNA of the CDR3: TGTGCCAGCAGCCCGGGGAACCCAGAGACCCAGTACTTC. Its protein product is CASSPGNPETQYF.

This clone was seen a few times. The J gene is TRBJ2-7, the V gene TRBV6-5; the D gene is possibly TRBD2 (5 bases). V lost 2 bases, J lost 4 bases, and 9 bases lay in between. This CDR3 is 13 amino acids long. From germline, CDR1 is MNHEY and CDR2 SVGAGI. The CDR3 DNA sequence: TGTGCCAGCAGTTACGGGAGACGGTACGAGCAGTACTTC. Translation gives CASSYGRRYEQYF.

In this sample, this clone turned up a few times. V and J are TRBV5-6 and TRBJ2-1; 16 bases map to TRBD2. After removal of 0 bases from V and 4 bases from J, the junction contained 7 bases not matched to a gene. This CDR3 has 19 residues. The germline V gene encodes CDR1 SGHDT and CDR2 YYEEEE. CDR3 amino acids: CASSLAGLAGGRGYNEQFF. The CDR3 coding sequence is TGTGCCAGCAGCTTGGCGGGACTAGCGGGAGGGCGGGGATACAATGAGCAGTTCTTC.

The genes are TRBV5-1 and TRBJ2-2, with D hard to call. V shed 5 bases and J shed 7 bases, with 12 bases lying between them. Germline V gene lookup returns CDR1 SGHRS and CDR2 YFSETQ. The length of the CDR3 is 13 residues. The CDR3 sequence is CASSPVDGGELFF. In DNA, the CDR3 is TGCGCCAGCAGTCCCGTAGATGGCGGGGAGCTGTTTTTT.

V and J are TRBV23-1 and TRBJ2-5; no clear D. TRBV23-1 is sorted into the ORF group, with uncertain function. The V gene lost 0 bases and the J gene lost 1 base, with 9 bases spanning the gap. The CDR3 sequence is 15 residues long. The CDR3 is CASSQSWVGQETQYF. The CDR3, as DNA: TGCGCCAGCAGTCAATCTTGGGTGGGCCAAGAGACCCAGTACTTC.

The V call is TRBV6-6, the J call TRBJ2-1; tentative D call: TRBD2 (7 bases). The CDR3 sequence is 12 residues long. CDR1 and CDR2 from the germline V gene are MNHNY and SVGAGI (reference sequence). Deletions cut 8 bases from V and 7 bases from J, with 12 bases between. CDR3 in amino acids: CASGGGLNEQFF. The CDR3 DNA sequence: TGTGCCAGCGGGGGGGGCCTTAATGAGCAGTTCTTC.

This rearrangement joins TRBV7-6 to TRBJ1-1; D perhaps matches TRBD1 (5 bases). The CDR3 runs to 13 residues. Deletions cut 1 base from V and 9 bases from J, with 12 bases between. In germline, CDR1 is SGHVS, CDR2 FNYEAQ. CDR3 residues: CASSLDEGLKAFF. The CDR3 region has the DNA TGTGCCAGCAGCTTAGATGAGGGGCTGAAAGCTTTCTTT.

The V and J genes are TRBV6-5 and TRBJ1-2; the D gene is possibly TRBD1 (5 bases). V shed 5 bases and J shed 8 bases, with 18 bases lying between them. This CDR3 spans 14 amino acids. CDR1 and CDR2 (germline): MNHEY, SVGAGI. CDR3 nucleotide sequence: TGTGCCAGCAGTGAGCGCAGCCTTAGGGGCGGCTACACCTTC. It specifies CASSERSLRGGYTF.

V gene TRBV7-8 combines with J gene TRBJ2-5; D gene ambiguous. Trimming left V 3 bases short and J 4 bases short, with 24 bases between. The CDR3 totals 18 residues. CDR1 is SGHVS and CDR2 is FQNEAQ in the germline V gene. The CDR3 nucleotides read TGTGCCAGCAGCTTTGGCGATGGTGTGGGAATAATAGGAGAGACCCAGTACTTC. Translation: CASSFGDGVGIIGETQYF.